The clone carrying this T cell receptor (beta chain) was recorded only once. Original handling: By means of reference gene primer amplification, nucleated cell counts were estimated. Clones were read by immunoSEQ multiplex PCR, and TCRdb kept only the in-frame ones, dropping some. That table is the source of V, J and clone size, and D and trimming were worked out from the DNA. The sample contains about 68,000 clones, 85% of which appear only once. Germline V gene data show CDR1 as SEHNR and CDR2 as FQNEAQ (reference sequence). This CDR3 is built from 14 residues. The V and J ends lost 4 bases and 0 bases respectively, with 9 bases between them. This specimen belongs to a study of blood T cell repertoires in COVID-19.

The TCR was taken from a man in his forties or fifties with acute or convalescent COVID-19. What was sequenced was peripheral blood. This sequence joins TRBV7-9 and TRBJ1-1, with D perhaps matching TRBD1 (5 bases). This CDR3 is CASSWGGMNTEAFF. The CDR3 coding sequence is TGTGCCAGCAGCTGGGGGGGAATGAACACTGAAGCTTTCTTT. The full variable domain, its missing parts supplied by reference TRBV7-9 and TRBJ1-1, is DTGVSQNPRHKITKRGQNVTFRCDPISEHNRLYWYRQTLGQGPEFLTYFQNEAQLEKSRLLSDRFSAERPKGSFSTLEIQRTEQGDSAMYLCASSWGGMNTEAFFGQGTRLTVV.